Listed here is a single T cell receptor beta chain. Its antigen is as yet unknown. Using constant-segment primers, 5'RACE produced TCR alpha and TCR beta cDNA libraries carrying sample barcodes and UMIs. TCRdb used MiXCR to reprocess the 5' RACE reads, holding one entry per CDR3 protein. The sample lists about 240,000 distinct CDR3 sequences, approximately 10% occurring once. This record belongs to a study of T-cell memory formation after mild COVID-19. Looking at the study overall: The two donors had largely donor-specific TCR clusters. General study results and limits: The study found contracting CD4+ clones mainly in CM and EM and contracting CD8+ clones in EMRA. Second-wave clones with a day 37 peak had unconfirmed SARS-CoV-2 specificity.

Trimming removed 3 bases from V and 4 bases from J; junction bases left unmatched: 4. The CDR3 runs 15 residues. Germline values: CDR1 SGHTA, CDR2 FQGNSA. The rearrangement joins TRBV7-2 to TRBJ2-5, with 11 positions matching TRBD2. This clonotype was obtained from a man between 18 and 35 years old who had mild COVID-19 (a few samples of this study predate the infection). Cell type and time point are not known. Source material: PBMCs or a T cell subset sorted from them (not recorded which). The CDR3 spells CASSFPTSGGETQYF. The CDR3 DNA sequence: TGTGCCAGCAGCTTCCCAACTAGCGGGGGAGAGACCCAGTACTTC.